The clone carrying this T cell receptor beta chain was detected once. Donors were grouped by their self-reported clinical history. It was within 2 weeks before study entry that exposed participants met a COVID-19 case. Per the germline V gene, CDR1 is MGHRA and CDR2 is YSYEKL. The CDR3 totals 14 residues. With V trimmed by 2 bases and J by 8 bases, 8 bases remained unmatched. The sample is drawn from a study of blood T cell repertoires in COVID-19. About the research overall: There were acute and convalescent COVID-19 samples, and they came from the United States, Italy and Spain.

Some clones are missing from TCRdb's copy, which holds only in-frame ones; the method was immunoSEQ multiplex PCR. The table has some 340,000 clones, around nine tenths seen once. V is TRBV4-1 and J is TRBJ1-2; 7 bases match TRBD1. This receptor was obtained from a woman aged 25 to 45 who had been exposed to COVID-19. Sequenced input: PBMCs or T cells enriched from blood (not recorded which). In DNA, the CDR3 is TGCGCCAGCAGCCAACCGACAGGGTTATTCGGCTACACCTTC. As protein: CASSQPTGLFGYTF.